The clone carrying this TCR beta chain was detected a few times. Its antigen is unknown. Germline CDR1 and CDR2: SGDLS and YYNGEE. The CDR3 loop spans 15 amino acids. V dropped 4 bases and J dropped 2; count of bases not matched to a gene: 4. The record originates from a study of post-analysis software for immune sequencing data. Study at large: Relapsing-remitting, secondary progressive and progressive-relapsing courses of multiple sclerosis were included.

Prepared TCR beta cDNA libraries contained unique molecular identifiers. TCRdb re-derived calls from the PCR reads in MiXCR, one entry per CDR3 protein. Found here are hundreds of thousands of distinct CDR3 sequences, 44% of them singletons; the top ten hold approximately 1.7%. Study results and caveats: Controls showed significantly higher normalized Chao1 diversity than did multiple sclerosis patients. Strong co-clustering by F measure was seen for same-batch samples. Comparison of patients with controls showed about 5 TRBV segments more frequent in patients, TRBV5-6, TRBV5-1 and TRBV20-1 among them.

The TCR sequence derives from a girl aged 5-17 years with multiple sclerosis. The rearrangement links TRBV9 to TRBJ2-7; 12 nucleotides align to TRBD1. Sequenced sample: blood. The CDR3 protein is CASSQGQGATYEQYF. The CDR3 nucleotides read TGTGCCAGCAGCCAGGGACAGGGGGCCACCTACGAGCAGTACTTC.